The 9 T cell receptor beta chains below were found in one sample sequenced in a study of patients and donors after allogeneic stem cell transplantation. A single record per CDR3 protein comes from TCRdb applying MiXCR to the RT-PCR reads. The table has about 25,000 distinct CDR3 sequences, 7.5% to 9% seen once. The sample comprised blood, either unsorted or a sorted T cell fraction (not recorded which). The receptors stem from a human donor who was either an allogeneic HSCT recipient or a stem cell or donor lymphocyte infusion donor (not recorded which). It is not recorded whose cells these are; they may come from a transplant donor.

This clonotype came up many times. This chain links TRBV6-2 or TRBV6-3 with TRBJ1-1, with TRBD1 identical over 8 bases. CDR3 length: 16 residues. Looked up from germline, CDR1 is MNHEY and CDR2 is SVGEGT. Germline trimming cut 5 bases from V and 4 bases from J; bases unmatched to any gene: 12. The CDR3 nucleotides are TGTGCCAGCAGTCCCAGGGGGCGGGGGACAGGCACTGAAGCTTTCTTT. Residues: CASSPRGRGTGTEAFF.

This clonotype was recorded at least ten times. The CDR3 nucleotides read TGTGCCAGCAGCCAAGTTTATGCGTTCACGGAAGCTTTCTTT. Protein: CASSQVYAFTEAFF. V is TRBV14 and J is TRBJ1-1; D remains ambiguous. V was clipped by 1 base and J by 8 bases, with 14 bases between them. The germline V gene has CDR1 SGHDN and CDR2 FVKESK. The CDR3 spans 14 residues.

The sample holds a few counts of this clonotype. This rearrangement joins TRBV7-9 to TRBJ2-7; D perhaps matches TRBD2 (5 bases). This CDR3 is 12 amino acids long. V gave up 5 bases and J gave up 4 bases, with 9 bases separating them. The germline CDR1 and CDR2 sequences are SEHNR and FQNEAQ (reference sequence). The CDR3 reads CASSRTGYEQYF. CDR3 in DNA: TGTGCCAGCAGCCGTACGGGATACGAGCAGTACTTC.

Only a few counts were recorded for this clonotype. The chain uses TRBV12-3 or TRBV12-4 and TRBJ1-1; D is unclear. V was clipped by 2 bases and J by 5 bases, with 0 bases between them. This CDR3 has 10 residues. The CDR3 DNA is TGTGCCAGCAGTTTAACTGAAGCTTTCTTT. Amino acid sequence: CASSLTEAFF.

The table lists this clonotype with many counts. The chain recombines TRBV20-1 with TRBJ2-7; 7 bases fit TRBD1. The V gene's germline CDR1 is DFQATT and CDR2 SNEGSKA (reference sequence). J lost 5 bases, V lost 6 bases, and 7 bases had no gene match. The CDR3 totals 12 residues. CDR3 loop: CSADRAENEQYF. In DNA, the CDR3 is TGCAGTGCCGACAGGGCGGAGAACGAGCAGTACTTC.

The chain combines TRBV5-1 with TRBJ2-6, with D tentatively TRBD2 (5 bases). Trimming took 4 bases from V and 0 from J, leaving 11 bases between them. Looked up from germline, CDR1 is SGHRS and CDR2 is YFSETQ. The CDR3 sequence is 16 residues long. The CDR3 loop is CASSVGENSGANVLTF. DNA of the CDR3: TGCGCCAGCAGCGTGGGAGAAAACTCTGGGGCCAACGTCCTGACTTTC.

This clonotype has a count of ten or more. One junction end disagrees with the germline gene, perhaps due to a read error. V and J are TRBV12-3 or TRBV12-4 and TRBJ2-7, with 8 bases identical to TRBD2. The CDR3 has 14 amino acids. CDR3 residues: CASSIAGNRGEQYF. The CDR3 bases are TGTGCCAGCAGTATAGCGGGAAACCGGGGCGAGCAGTACTTC.

The chain links TRBV6-1 to TRBJ1-2, with 9 bases matching TRBD1. Germline CDR1 is MNHNS and CDR2 is SASEGT. The V segment lost 10 bases and the J segment 4 bases; nucleotides outside the gene matches: 7. The CDR3 runs to 13 residues. The CDR3 DNA follows: TGTGCCACCAACAGGGGGCGCGGCTATGGCTACACCTTC. Its protein product is CATNRGRGYGYTF.

The chain is built from TRBV19 and TRBJ1-2, with 7 bases fitting TRBD1. Germline CDR1 LNHDA, CDR2 SQIVND (reference sequence). The J segment lost 8 bases and the V segment lost 4 bases, leaving 7 bases of the junction unmatched. This CDR3 is 13 amino acids long. This CDR3 reads CASSRITGEGYTF. DNA for the CDR3: TGTGCCAGTAGTAGAATCACAGGGGAAGGCTACACCTTC.